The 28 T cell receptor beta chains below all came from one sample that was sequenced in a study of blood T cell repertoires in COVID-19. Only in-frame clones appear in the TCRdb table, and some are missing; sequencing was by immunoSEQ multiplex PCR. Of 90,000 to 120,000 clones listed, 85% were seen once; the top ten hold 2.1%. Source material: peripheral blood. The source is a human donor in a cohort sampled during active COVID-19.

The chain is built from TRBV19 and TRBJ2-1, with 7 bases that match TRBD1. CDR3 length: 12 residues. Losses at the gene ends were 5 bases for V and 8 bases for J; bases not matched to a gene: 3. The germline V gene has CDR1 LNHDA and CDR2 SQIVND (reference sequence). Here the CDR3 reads CASSQGGHEQFF. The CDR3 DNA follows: TGTGCCAGTAGTCAAGGGGGCCATGAGCAGTTCTTC.

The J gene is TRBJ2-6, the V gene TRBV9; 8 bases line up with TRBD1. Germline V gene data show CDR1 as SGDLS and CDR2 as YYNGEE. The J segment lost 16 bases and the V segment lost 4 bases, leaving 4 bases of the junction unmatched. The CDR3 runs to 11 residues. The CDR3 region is CASSSDRELTF. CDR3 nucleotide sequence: TGTGCCAGCAGCTCGGACAGGGAACTGACTTTC.

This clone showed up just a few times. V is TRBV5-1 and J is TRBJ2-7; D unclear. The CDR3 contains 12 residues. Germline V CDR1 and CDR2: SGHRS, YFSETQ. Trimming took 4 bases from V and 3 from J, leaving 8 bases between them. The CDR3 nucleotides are TGCGCCAGCAGCCCCCCGGGCTACGAGCAGTACTTC. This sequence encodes CASSPPGYEQYF.

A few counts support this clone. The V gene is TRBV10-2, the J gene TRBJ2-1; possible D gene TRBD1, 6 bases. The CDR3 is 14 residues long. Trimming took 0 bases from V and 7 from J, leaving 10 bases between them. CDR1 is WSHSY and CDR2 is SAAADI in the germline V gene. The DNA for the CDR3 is TGCGCCAGCAGTGAGTCTGGCAGGGGAAATGAGCAGTTCTTC. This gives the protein CASSESGRGNEQFF.

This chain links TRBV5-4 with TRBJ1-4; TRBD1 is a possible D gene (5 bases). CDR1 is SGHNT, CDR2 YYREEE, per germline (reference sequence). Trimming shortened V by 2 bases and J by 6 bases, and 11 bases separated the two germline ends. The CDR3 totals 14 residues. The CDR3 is CASSLNWGDEKLFF. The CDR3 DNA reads TGTGCCAGCAGCTTAAACTGGGGGGATGAAAAACTGTTTTTT.

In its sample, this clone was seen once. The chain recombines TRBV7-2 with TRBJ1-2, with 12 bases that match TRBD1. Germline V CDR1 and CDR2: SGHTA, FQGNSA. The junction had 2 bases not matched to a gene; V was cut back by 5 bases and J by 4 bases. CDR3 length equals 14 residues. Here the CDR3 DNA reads TGTGCCAGCAGCGGGGACAGGGGGCCCTATGGCTACACCTTC. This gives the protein CASSGDRGPYGYTF.

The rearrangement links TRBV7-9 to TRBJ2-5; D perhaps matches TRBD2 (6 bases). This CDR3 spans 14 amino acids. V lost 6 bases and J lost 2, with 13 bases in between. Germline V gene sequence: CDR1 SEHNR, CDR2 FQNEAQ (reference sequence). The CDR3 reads CASRALGGQETQYF. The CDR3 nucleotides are TGTGCCAGCAGGGCACTGGGGGGACAAGAGACCCAGTACTTC. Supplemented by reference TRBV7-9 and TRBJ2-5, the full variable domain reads DTGVSQNPRHKITKRGQNVTFRCDPISEHNRLYWYRQTLGQGPEFLTYFQNEAQLEKSRLLSDRFSAERPKGSFSTLEIQRTEQGDSAMYLCASRALGGQETQYFGPGTRLLVL.

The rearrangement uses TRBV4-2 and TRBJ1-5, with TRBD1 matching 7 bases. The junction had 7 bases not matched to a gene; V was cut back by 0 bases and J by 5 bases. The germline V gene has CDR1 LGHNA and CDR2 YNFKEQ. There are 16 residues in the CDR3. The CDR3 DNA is TGTGCCAGCAGCCAAGAGACAGGGAACTCCTATCAGCCCCAGCATTTT. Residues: CASSQETGNSYQPQHF.

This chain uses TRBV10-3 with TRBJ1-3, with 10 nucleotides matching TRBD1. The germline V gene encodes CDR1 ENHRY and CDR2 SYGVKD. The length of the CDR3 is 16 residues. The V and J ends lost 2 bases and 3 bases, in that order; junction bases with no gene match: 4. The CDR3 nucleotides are TGTGCCATCAGTGAGAGACAGGGGGCGGATGGAAACACCATATATTTT. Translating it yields CAISERQGADGNTIYF.

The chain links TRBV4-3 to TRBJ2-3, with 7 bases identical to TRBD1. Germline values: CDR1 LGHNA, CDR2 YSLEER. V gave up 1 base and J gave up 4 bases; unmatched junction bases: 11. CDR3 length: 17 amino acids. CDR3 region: CASSQVAGTVGSDTQYF. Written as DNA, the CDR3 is TGCGCCAGCAGCCAAGTGGCCGGGACAGTGGGATCAGATACGCAGTATTTT.

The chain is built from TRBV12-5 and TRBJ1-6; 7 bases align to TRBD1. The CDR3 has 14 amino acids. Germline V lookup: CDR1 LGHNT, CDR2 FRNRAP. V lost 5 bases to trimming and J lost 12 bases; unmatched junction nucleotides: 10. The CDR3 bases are TGTGCTAGTGGTAGCCGGACAGGCGAGGGACCCCTCCACTTT. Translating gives CASGSRTGEGPLHF.

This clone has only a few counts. CDR3 in DNA: TGTGCCAGCAGAATGACATTTTTGGACAGGGGAAGCACAGATACGCAGTATTTT. Its translation: CASRMTFLDRGSTDTQYF. The chain is built from TRBV2 and TRBJ2-3; 9 bases match TRBD1. Trimming at V came to 6 bases and at J to 0 bases, leaving 13 bases not matched to a gene. Germline CDR1 and CDR2: SNHLY and FYNNEI. The CDR3 is made up of 18 amino acids.

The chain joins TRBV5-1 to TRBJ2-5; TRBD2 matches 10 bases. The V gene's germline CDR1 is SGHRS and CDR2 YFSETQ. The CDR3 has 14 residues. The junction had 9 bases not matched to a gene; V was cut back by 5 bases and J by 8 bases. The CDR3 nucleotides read TGCGCCAGCAGACTAGCGGGGCCGGAACAAACCCAGTACTTC. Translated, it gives CASRLAGPEQTQYF.

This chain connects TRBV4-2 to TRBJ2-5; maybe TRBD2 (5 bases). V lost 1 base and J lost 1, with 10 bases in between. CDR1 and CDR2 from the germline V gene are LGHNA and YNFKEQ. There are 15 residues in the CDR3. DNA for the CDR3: TGTGCCAGCAGCCAAGGGAGGCCGGGCCAAGAGACCCAGTACTTC. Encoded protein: CASSQGRPGQETQYF.

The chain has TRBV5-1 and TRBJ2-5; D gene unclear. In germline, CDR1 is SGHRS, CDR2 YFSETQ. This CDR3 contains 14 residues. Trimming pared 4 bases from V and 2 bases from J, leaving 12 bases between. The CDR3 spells CASSILPSQETQYF. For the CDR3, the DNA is TGCGCCAGCAGCATCTTACCCAGTCAAGAGACCCAGTACTTC.

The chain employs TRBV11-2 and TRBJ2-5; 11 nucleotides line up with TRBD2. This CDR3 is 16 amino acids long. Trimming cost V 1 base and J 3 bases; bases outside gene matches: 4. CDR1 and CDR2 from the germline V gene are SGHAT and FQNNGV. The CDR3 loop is CASSLVATSGEETQYF. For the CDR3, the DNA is TGTGCCAGCAGCTTAGTAGCGACTAGCGGGGAAGAGACCCAGTACTTC.

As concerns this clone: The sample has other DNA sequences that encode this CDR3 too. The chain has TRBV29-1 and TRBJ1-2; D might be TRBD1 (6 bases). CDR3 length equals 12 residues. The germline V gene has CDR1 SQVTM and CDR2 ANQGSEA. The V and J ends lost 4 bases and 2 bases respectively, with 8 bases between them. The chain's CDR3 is CSVGTANYGYTF. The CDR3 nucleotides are TGCAGCGTTGGGACAGCGAACTATGGCTACACCTTC.

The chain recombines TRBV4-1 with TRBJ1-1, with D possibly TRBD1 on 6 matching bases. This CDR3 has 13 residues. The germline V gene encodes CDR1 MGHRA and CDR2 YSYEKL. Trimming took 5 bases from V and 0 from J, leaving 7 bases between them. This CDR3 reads CASSGGVNTEAFF. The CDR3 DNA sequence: TGCGCCAGCAGCGGGGGCGTGAACACTGAAGCTTTCTTT.

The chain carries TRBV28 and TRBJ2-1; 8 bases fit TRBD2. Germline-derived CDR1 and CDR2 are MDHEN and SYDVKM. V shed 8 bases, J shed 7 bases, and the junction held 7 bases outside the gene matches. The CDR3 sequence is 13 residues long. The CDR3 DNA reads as TGTGCCAGCGTTAGCGGGAAGATTAATGAGCAGTTCTTC. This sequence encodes CASVSGKINEQFF.

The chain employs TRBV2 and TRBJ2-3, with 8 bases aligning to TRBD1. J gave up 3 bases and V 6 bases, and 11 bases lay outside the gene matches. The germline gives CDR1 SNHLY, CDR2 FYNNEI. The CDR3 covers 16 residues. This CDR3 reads CASRPGQGIGTDTQYF. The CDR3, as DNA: TGTGCCAGCAGACCTGGACAGGGTATCGGGACAGATACGCAGTATTTT.

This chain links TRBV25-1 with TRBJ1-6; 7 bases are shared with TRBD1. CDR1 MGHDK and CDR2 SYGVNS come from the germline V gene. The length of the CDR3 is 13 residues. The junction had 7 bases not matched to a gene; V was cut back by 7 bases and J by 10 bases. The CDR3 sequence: CASTPGQQSPLHF. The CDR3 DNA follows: TGTGCCAGCACTCCGGGACAGCAATCACCCCTCCACTTT.

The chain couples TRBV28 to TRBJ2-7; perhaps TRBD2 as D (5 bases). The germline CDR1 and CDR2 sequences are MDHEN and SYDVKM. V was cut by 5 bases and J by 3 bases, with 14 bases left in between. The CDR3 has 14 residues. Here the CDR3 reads CASSPPVTSYEQYF. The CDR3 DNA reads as TGTGCCAGCAGTCCCCCGGTAACTAGCTACGAGCAGTACTTC.

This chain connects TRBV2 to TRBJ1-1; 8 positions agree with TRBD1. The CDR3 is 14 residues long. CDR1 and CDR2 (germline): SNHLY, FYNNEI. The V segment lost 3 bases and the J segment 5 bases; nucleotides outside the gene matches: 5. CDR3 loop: CASSEQGAGTEAFF. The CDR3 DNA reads TGTGCCAGCAGTGAGCAGGGGGCAGGTACTGAAGCTTTCTTT.

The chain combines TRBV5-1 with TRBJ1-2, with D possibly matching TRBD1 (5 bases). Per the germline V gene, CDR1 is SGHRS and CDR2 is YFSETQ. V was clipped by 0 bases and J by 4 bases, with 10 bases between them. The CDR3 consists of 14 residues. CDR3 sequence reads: CASSLADGAYGYTF. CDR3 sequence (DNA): TGCGCCAGCAGCTTGGCCGATGGGGCCTATGGCTACACCTTC.

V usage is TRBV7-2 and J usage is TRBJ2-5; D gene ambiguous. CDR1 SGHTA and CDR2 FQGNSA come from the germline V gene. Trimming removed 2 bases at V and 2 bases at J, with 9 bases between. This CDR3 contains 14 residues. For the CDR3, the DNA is TGTGCCAGCAGCTTATTCGGAGATCAAGAGACCCAGTACTTC. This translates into CASSLFGDQETQYF.

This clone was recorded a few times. CDR3 coding DNA: TGTGCCAGCAGCGGATGGACTAGCGGAGACTACGAGCAGTACTTC. Its translation is CASSGWTSGDYEQYF. The chain links TRBV7-9 to TRBJ2-7; 10 nucleotides align to TRBD2. In germline, CDR1 is SEHNR, CDR2 FQNEAQ (reference sequence). The CDR3 runs 15 residues. Trimming cost V 5 bases and J 3 bases; bases outside gene matches: 7.

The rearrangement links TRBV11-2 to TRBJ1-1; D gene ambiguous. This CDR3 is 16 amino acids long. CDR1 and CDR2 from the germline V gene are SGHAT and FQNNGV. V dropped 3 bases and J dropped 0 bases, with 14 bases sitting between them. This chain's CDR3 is CASSFNGQTLNTEAFF. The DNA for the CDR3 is TGTGCCAGCAGCTTTAATGGCCAGACTTTGAACACTGAAGCTTTCTTT.

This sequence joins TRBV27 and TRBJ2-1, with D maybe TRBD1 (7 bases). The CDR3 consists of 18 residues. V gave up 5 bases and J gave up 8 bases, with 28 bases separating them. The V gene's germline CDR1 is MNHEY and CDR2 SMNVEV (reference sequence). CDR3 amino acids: CASSGSGGWRERGHEQFF. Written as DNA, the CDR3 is TGTGCCAGCAGTGGCAGTGGGGGATGGCGGGAAAGGGGGCATGAGCAGTTCTTC.